The 26 T cell receptor beta chains in this list originate from one sample, sequenced in a study of blood T cell repertoires in COVID-19. Sequenced by immunoSEQ multiplex PCR; TCRdb stores in-frame clones only, minus some. The repertoire holds a few hundred thousand clones, with roughly 86% as singletons. Sequenced input: peripheral blood. Every receptor here comes from a woman in her fifties or sixties who had recovered from COVID-19.

The chain recombines TRBV18 with TRBJ1-4; no definite D call. This CDR3 is built from 12 residues. Per germline, CDR1 KGHSH and CDR2 LQKENI. Trimming shortened V by 3 bases and J by 7 bases, and 6 bases separated the two germline ends. For the CDR3, the DNA is TGTGCCAGCTCACCCCGCGCTGAAAAACTGTTTTTT. Its translation: CASSPRAEKLFF. The variable domain in full, with the rest retrieved from reference TRBV18 and TRBJ1-4, is NAGVMQNPRHLVRRRGQEARLRCSPMKGHSHVYWYRQLPEEGLKFMVYLQKENIIDESGMPKERFSAEFPKEGPSILRIQQVVRGDSAAYFCASSPRAEKLFFGSGTQLSVL.

The chain is built from TRBV10-3 and TRBJ1-1; D might be TRBD1 (5 bases). The ends were cut back, 6 bases at V and 1 base at J, with 9 bases in the middle. This CDR3 comprises 13 residues. Germline V lookup: CDR1 ENHRY, CDR2 SYGVKD. CDR3: CAIRRTTNTEAFF. The CDR3 nucleotides read TGTGCCATCAGACGGACAACGAACACTGAAGCTTTCTTT.

The rearrangement joins TRBV28 to TRBJ1-2; a possible D gene is TRBD1 (6 bases). V was pared by 10 bases and J by 4 bases, with 22 bases between. The CDR3 loop spans 15 amino acids. Germline assignment: CDR1 MDHEN and CDR2 SYDVKM. CDR3 coding DNA: TGTGCCACCACCCGTACGGTAGGGGGAGTCTATGGCTACACCTTC. It codes for CATTRTVGGVYGYTF.

The genes are TRBV19 and TRBJ1-1; 7 bases match TRBD1. The V and J ends lost 1 base and 0 bases, in that order; junction bases with no gene match: 5. Germline V gene lookup returns CDR1 LNHDA and CDR2 SQIVND (reference sequence). The CDR3 has 16 residues. The CDR3 protein is CASSIARQGLNTEAFF. CDR3 DNA: TGTGCCAGTAGTATAGCTAGACAGGGCCTGAACACTGAAGCTTTCTTT. The full variable domain, its missing parts supplied by reference TRBV19 and TRBJ1-1, is DGGITQSPKYLFRKEGQNVTLSCEQNLNHDAMYWYRQDPGQGLRLIYYSQIVNDFQKGDIAEGYSVSREKKESFPLTVTSAQKNPTAFYLCASSIARQGLNTEAFFGQGTRLTVV.

The rearrangement links TRBV2 to TRBJ1-1; possibly TRBD1 for D (5 bases). Germline CDR1 reads SNHLY; CDR2 reads FYNNEI. This CDR3 is 13 amino acids long. V shed 6 bases and J shed 6 bases, with 14 bases lying between them. Here the CDR3 DNA reads TGTGCCAGCAGCCCCGTAGTAGGGGCTGAAGCTTTCTTT. Residues: CASSPVVGAEAFF.

The J gene is TRBJ2-6, the V gene TRBV5-1, with 7 bases aligning to TRBD2. Unmatched junction bases numbered 6, after V lost 0 bases and J lost 3 bases. Germline values: CDR1 SGHRS, CDR2 YFSETQ. CDR3 length equals 17 residues. The CDR3, as DNA: TGCGCCAGCAGCTTGGTAGTTGCGGGGGATGGGGCCAACGTCCTGACTTTC. Translating gives CASSLVVAGDGANVLTF.

The chain has TRBV7-8 and TRBJ2-2, with TRBD2 matching 8 bases. The CDR3 totals 15 residues. Germline trimming cut 4 bases from V and 4 bases from J; bases unmatched to any gene: 5. Per the germline V gene, CDR1 is SGHVS and CDR2 is FQNEAQ. In nucleotides, the CDR3 is TGTGCCAGCAGCTCCCGGGGGGGGATCACCGGGGAGCTGTTTTTT. It specifies CASSSRGGITGELFF. The full variable domain, with the rest looked up from reference TRBV7-8 and TRBJ2-2, is GAGVSQSPRYKVAKRGQDVALRCDPISGHVSLFWYQQALGQGPEFLTYFQNEAQLDKSGLPSDRFFAERPEGSVSTLKIQRTQQEDSAVYLCASSSRGGITGELFFGEGSRLTVL.

The chain combines TRBV5-8 with TRBJ1-3, with D tentatively TRBD1 (6 bases). CDR3 length: 16 residues. V was trimmed by 1 base and J by 1 base, leaving 12 bases between them. Germline values: CDR1 SGHTS, CDR2 YDEGEE. For the CDR3, the DNA is TGTGCCAGCAGCTTGATTGGGGGCTTATCTGGAAACACCATATATTTT. It is translated as CASSLIGGLSGNTIYF.

The chain joins TRBV28 to TRBJ1-6, with 7 bases that match TRBD1. The CDR3 is made up of 16 amino acids. V dropped 6 bases and J dropped 4; count of bases not matched to a gene: 9. Germline V gene lookup returns CDR1 MDHEN and CDR2 SYDVKM. The CDR3 protein is CASRETGSHYNSPLHF. The CDR3 DNA sequence: TGTGCCAGCAGGGAGACAGGGAGTCATTATAATTCACCCCTCCACTTT.

CDR3 nucleotides: TGCGCCAGTCGAAATATTCTAGGAGGGGAAACCGGGGAGCTGTTTTTT. Translated: CASRNILGGETGELFF. The chain has TRBV4-3 and TRBJ2-2; maybe TRBD2 (6 bases). The CDR3 contains 16 residues. From germline, CDR1 is LGHNA and CDR2 YSLEER. Trimming shortened V by 9 bases and J by 5 bases, and 22 bases separated the two germline ends.

As regards this clone: Other nucleotide sequences from this sample produce the same CDR3. The chain uses TRBV5-1 and TRBJ1-1; possibly TRBD1 for D (5 bases). The CDR3 spans 15 residues. CDR1 is SGHRS and CDR2 is YFSETQ in the germline V gene. V lost 0 bases, J lost 0 bases, and 9 bases lay in between. Here the CDR3 DNA reads TGCGCCAGCAGCTTGGTCCCAGGGATGAACACTGAAGCTTTCTTT. It translates to CASSLVPGMNTEAFF.

The genes are TRBV15 and TRBJ2-6; D uncertain. The CDR3 is 15 amino acids. Germline loops: CDR1 LNHNV, CDR2 YYDKDF (reference sequence). Deletions cut 3 bases from V and 0 bases from J, with 6 bases between. CDR3 coding DNA: TGTGCCACCAGCAGTCGGTCCTCTGGGGCCAACGTCCTGACTTTC. This translates into CATSSRSSGANVLTF.

The J gene is TRBJ2-7, the V gene TRBV3-1 (or the pseudogene TRBV3-2); 8 nucleotides align to TRBD1. The CDR3 has 14 residues. J gave up 5 bases and V 2 bases, and 5 bases lay outside the gene matches. Germline CDR1 is LGHDT and CDR2 is YNNKEL (reference sequence). The CDR3 DNA is TGTGCCAGCAGCCAACACAGGACAGGGAACGAGCAGTACTTC. Translation gives CASSQHRTGNEQYF.

The chain links TRBV28 to TRBJ2-5; D is ambiguous. Germline loops: CDR1 MDHEN, CDR2 SYDVKM. This CDR3 spans 15 amino acids. V gave up 6 bases and J gave up 0 bases, with 14 bases separating them. CDR3 in amino acids: CASRQPQLDQETQYF. The DNA for the CDR3 is TGTGCCAGCAGACAGCCCCAGCTGGACCAAGAGACCCAGTACTTC.

This clone was seen a single time. This chain uses TRBV28 with TRBJ1-1, with 10 nucleotides matching TRBD1. CDR1 is MDHEN and CDR2 is SYDVKM in the germline V gene. V was clipped by 6 bases and J by 8 bases; unmatched bases: 6. CDR3 size: 13 residues. The CDR3 DNA follows: TGTGCCAGCAGACTCCCGGGACAGGGGGAAGCTTTCTTT. Its protein is CASRLPGQGEAFF.

CDR3: CASSRTSTGELFF. The CDR3 DNA reads TGTGCCAGCAGTCGGACTAGCACCGGGGAGCTGTTTTTT. The V and J genes are TRBV6-4 and TRBJ2-2; the match to TRBD2 covers 7 bases. Germline assignment: CDR1 MRHNA and CDR2 SNTAGT. J lost 4 bases, V lost 5 bases, and 1 base had no gene match. CDR3 length equals 13 residues.

The genes are TRBV5-4 and TRBJ2-1, with TRBD1 identical over 10 bases. J lost 0 bases, V lost 4 bases, and 4 bases had no gene match. Germline V CDR1 and CDR2: SGHNT, YYREEE (reference sequence). The CDR3 length is 16 residues. The CDR3 DNA follows: TGTGCCAGCAGCGTAGGGACAGGGGCCTCCTACAATGAGCAGTTCTTC. Residues: CASSVGTGASYNEQFF.

This clone has a single count. DNA for the CDR3: TGTGCCAGCAGCTTAGCTAGCGGGGCATGGCAGTATTTT. Amino acid sequence: CASSLASGAWQYF. This chain uses TRBV7-9 with TRBJ2-3; 8 bases align to TRBD2. With V trimmed by 0 bases and J by 11 bases, 4 bases remained unmatched. Germline-derived CDR1 and CDR2 are SEHNR and FQNEAQ (reference sequence). The CDR3 contains 13 residues.

This clone showed up just a few times. The chain couples TRBV30 to TRBJ1-5, with D perhaps matching TRBD1 (5 bases). The CDR3 is made up of 12 amino acids. The V end lost 6 bases, the J end lost 8 bases, and 14 bases lay between the germline ends. CDR1 is GTSNPN and CDR2 is SVGIG in the germline V gene (reference sequence). This CDR3 reads CACGAGREPQHF. The DNA of the CDR3 is TGTGCCTGTGGGGCAGGGAGGGAGCCCCAGCATTTT.

V usage is TRBV6-5 and J usage is TRBJ2-7; maybe TRBD1 (6 bases). With 5 bases removed from V and 3 bases from J, the gap between germline ends came to 8 bases. The CDR3 length is 12 residues. Germline lookup yields CDR1 MNHEY and CDR2 SVGAGI. DNA for the CDR3: TGTGCCAGCAGTCTGGACAGCTACGAGCAGTACTTC. Translating gives CASSLDSYEQYF.

The chain links TRBV3-1 (or the pseudogene TRBV3-2) to TRBJ2-7; 7 bases fit TRBD1. Germline loops: CDR1 LGHDT, CDR2 YNNKEL (reference sequence). With V trimmed by 8 bases and J by 6 bases, 10 bases remained unmatched. The CDR3 length is 13 residues. The CDR3 region has the DNA TGTGCCAGCTGTAGACAGGGTTTCGGCGAGCAGTACTTC. Amino acids: CASCRQGFGEQYF.

The J gene is TRBJ1-1, the V gene TRBV6-4, with no clear D. Trimming pared 5 bases from V and 3 bases from J, leaving 10 bases between. Germline CDR1 and CDR2: MRHNA and SNTAGT. The CDR3 runs 13 residues. CDR3 in DNA: TGTGCCAGCAGTCACCTTAGAGACACTGAAGCTTTCTTT. Its protein product is CASSHLRDTEAFF.

The CDR3 here is CASSPQSAGATDTQYF. The CDR3 bases are TGTGCCAGCAGCCCCCAATCGGCAGGGGCAACAGATACGCAGTATTTT. This chain uses TRBV7-2 with TRBJ2-3, with D tentatively TRBD1 (6 bases). CDR1 and CDR2 (germline): SGHTA, FQGNSA. The CDR3 is made up of 16 amino acids. The germline V and J ends were trimmed by 5 bases and 3 bases, with 18 bases remaining between them.

The chain joins TRBV9 to TRBJ2-1; 7 bases match TRBD2. V trimming: 4 bases; J trimming: 4 bases; junction bases outside the gene matches: 11. CDR3 length: 16 amino acids. The germline V gene encodes CDR1 SGDLS and CDR2 YYNGEE. This chain's CDR3 is CASSPQRDTLYNEQFF. The CDR3 coding sequence is TGTGCCAGCAGCCCCCAGCGGGATACTCTTTACAATGAGCAGTTCTTC.

The CDR3 nucleotides read TGTGCCAGCAGCTCAGAGACTAGCGGGAGCTCCTACAATGAGCAGTTCTTC. This translates into CASSSETSGSSYNEQFF. The rearrangement joins TRBV5-4 to TRBJ2-1, with TRBD2 matching 12 bases. V was pared by 3 bases and J by 0 bases, with 4 bases of the junction left unmatched. The CDR3 extends over 17 amino acids. The germline CDR1 and CDR2 sequences are SGHNT and YYREEE (reference sequence).

This CDR3 is CASSLETGVGSPLHF. For the CDR3, the DNA is TGTGCCAGCAGCTTAGAGACAGGGGTTGGGTCACCCCTCCACTTT. V and J are TRBV7-2 and TRBJ1-6; 8 bases agree with TRBD1. The CDR3 has 15 residues. Trimming cost V 1 base and J 10 bases; bases outside gene matches: 6. The germline V gene encodes CDR1 SGHTA and CDR2 FQGNSA.